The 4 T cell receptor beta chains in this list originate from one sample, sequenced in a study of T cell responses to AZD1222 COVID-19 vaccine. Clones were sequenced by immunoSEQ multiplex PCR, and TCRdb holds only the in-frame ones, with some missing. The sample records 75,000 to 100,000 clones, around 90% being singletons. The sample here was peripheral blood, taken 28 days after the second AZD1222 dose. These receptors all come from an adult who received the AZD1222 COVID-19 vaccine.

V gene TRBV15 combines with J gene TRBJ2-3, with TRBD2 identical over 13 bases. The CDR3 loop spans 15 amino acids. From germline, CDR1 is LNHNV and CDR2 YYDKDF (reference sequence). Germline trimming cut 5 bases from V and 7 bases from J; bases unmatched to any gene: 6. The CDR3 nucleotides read TGTGCCACCAGCGGGGGACTAGCGGGGATTCATACGCAGTATTTT. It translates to CATSGGLAGIHTQYF.

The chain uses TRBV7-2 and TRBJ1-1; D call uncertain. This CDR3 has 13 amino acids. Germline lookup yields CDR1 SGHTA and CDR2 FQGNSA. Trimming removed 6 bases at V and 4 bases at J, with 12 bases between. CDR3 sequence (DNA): TGTGCCAGCAGTTATTTAATTGGCACTGAAGCTTTCTTT. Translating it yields CASSYLIGTEAFF.

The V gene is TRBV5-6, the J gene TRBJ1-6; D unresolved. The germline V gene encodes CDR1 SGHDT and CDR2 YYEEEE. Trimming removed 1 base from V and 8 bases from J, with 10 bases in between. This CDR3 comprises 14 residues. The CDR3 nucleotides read TGTGCCAGCAGCTTGTCGGCAGAGGATTCACCCCTCCACTTT. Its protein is CASSLSAEDSPLHF.

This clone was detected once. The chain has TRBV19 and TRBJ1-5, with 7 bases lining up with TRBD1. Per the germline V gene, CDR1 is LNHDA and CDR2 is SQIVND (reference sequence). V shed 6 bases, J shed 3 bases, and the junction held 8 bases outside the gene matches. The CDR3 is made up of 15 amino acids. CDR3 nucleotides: TGTGCCAGTAGCCCCCCCAGGGGGTCCAATCAGCCCCAGCATTTT. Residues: CASSPPRGSNQPQHF.